This T cell receptor beta chain was profiled in a study of shared clonotypes between healthy human individuals. The wider study: Three plates each covered CD4 naive and memory; CD8 naive two, CD8 memory one.

Deep-level assay runs were performed. Several immunoSEQ 96-well plates shared each subset's DNA, each plate a replicate. Produced via immunoSEQ multiplex PCR; TCRdb's table is partial and in-frame only. The table has roughly 590,000 clones, 95% to 96% seen once. Naive CD8 cells were CD45RO-negative, positively selected for CCR7, excluding terminally differentiated effector memory CD45RA+ cells. On this clone itself: Its cognate antigen is unknown.

Germline CDR1 and CDR2: MGHRA and YSYEKL. This CDR3 spans 12 amino acids. V was trimmed by 0 bases and J by 10 bases, leaving 8 bases between them. Study results and limitations: Genetic and exposure-history diversity was limited by the small donor number.

Sequencing was carried out using naive CD8+ T cells sorted from blood. The gene calls are TRBV4-1 and TRBJ2-3, with D possibly matching TRBD1 (5 bases). The source of this sequence is a young woman in good health. CDR3 sequence reads: CASSQDSTAQYF. The CDR3 DNA is TGCGCCAGCAGCCAAGATTCGACAGCGCAGTATTTT.